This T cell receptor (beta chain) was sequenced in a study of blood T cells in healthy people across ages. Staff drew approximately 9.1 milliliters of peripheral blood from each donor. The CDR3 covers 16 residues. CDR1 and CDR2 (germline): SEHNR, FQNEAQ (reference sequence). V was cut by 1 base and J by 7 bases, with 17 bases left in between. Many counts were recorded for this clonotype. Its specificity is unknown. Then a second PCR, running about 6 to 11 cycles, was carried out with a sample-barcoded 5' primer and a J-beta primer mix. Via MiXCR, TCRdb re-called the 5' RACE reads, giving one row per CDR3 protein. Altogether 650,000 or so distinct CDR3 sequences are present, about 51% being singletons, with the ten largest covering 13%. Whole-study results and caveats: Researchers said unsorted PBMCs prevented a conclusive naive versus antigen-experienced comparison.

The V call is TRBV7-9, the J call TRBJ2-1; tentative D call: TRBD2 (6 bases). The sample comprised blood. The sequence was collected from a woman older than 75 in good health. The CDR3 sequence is CASSLDKGGMRNEQFF. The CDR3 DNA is TGTGCCAGCAGCTTAGATAAAGGAGGGATGAGAAATGAGCAGTTCTTC. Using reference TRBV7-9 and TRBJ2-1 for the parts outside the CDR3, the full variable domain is DTGVSQNPRHKITKRGQNVTFRCDPISEHNRLYWYRQTLGQGPEFLTYFQNEAQLEKSRLLSDRFSAERPKGSFSTLEIQRTEQGDSAMYLCASSLDKGGMRNEQFFGPGTRLTVL.